The 29 T cell receptor beta chains presented below share a single source sample, sequenced in a study of OX40 agonist ivuxolimab in advanced cancers. The repertoire was sequenced with immunoSEQ multiplex PCR; TCRdb's copy has only in-frame clones and lacks some. Seen here are just over 25,000 clones, approximately 86% observed once, and the top ten hold approximately 15%. The material was CD4+ or CD8+ T cells sorted from blood, obtained in a trial of the OX40 agonist ivuxolimab. These receptors all stem from an adult with an advanced solid tumor such as melanoma, head and neck, liver or kidney cancer.

This chain joins TRBV6-6 and TRBJ2-7; 10 bases align to TRBD2. There are 16 residues in the CDR3. Germline CDR1 is MNHNY and CDR2 is SVGAGI (reference sequence). The trim removed 6 bases at V and 4 bases at J, leaving 12 bases unmatched. CDR3 residues: CASSHGSGREIYEQYF. In DNA, the CDR3 is TGTGCCAGCAGCCACGGAAGCGGGAGGGAAATTTACGAGCAGTACTTC.

The gene calls are TRBV7-8 and TRBJ1-1; no clear D gene. The V end lost 3 bases, the J end lost 1 base, and 6 bases lay between the germline ends. The CDR3 loop spans 13 amino acids. Germline CDR1 is SGHVS and CDR2 is FQNEAQ. The CDR3 is CASSFGPNTEAFF. The CDR3 region has the DNA TGTGCCAGCAGCTTCGGGCCGAACACTGAAGCTTTCTTT.

Notes on this clone: Germline and junction disagree at one end, which may indicate a read error. The rearrangement joins TRBV15 to TRBJ2-1, with D perhaps matching TRBD2 (5 bases). This CDR3 is built from 13 residues. Germline CDR1 is LNHNV and CDR2 is YYDKDF (reference sequence). In DNA, the CDR3 is TGTGCCACCAGCGAAAATCGTCTCGGGATGAAGATCTTC. Amino acid sequence: CATSENRLGMKIF.

The V and J genes are TRBV7-9 and TRBJ2-1; D remains unclear. From germline, CDR1 is SEHNR and CDR2 FQNEAQ (reference sequence). The length of the CDR3 is 13 residues. Trimming shortened V by 9 bases and J by 4 bases, and 13 bases separated the two germline ends. For the CDR3, the DNA is TGTGCCAGTGCCCCGCAGGTTTACAATGAGCAGTTCTTC. Translation: CASAPQVYNEQFF.

The rearrangement links TRBV9 to TRBJ1-2; D may be TRBD1 (5 bases). CDR3 length equals 13 residues. CDR1 SGDLS and CDR2 YYNGEE come from the germline V gene. Trimming left V 7 bases short and J 8 bases short, with 18 bases between. In nucleotides, the CDR3 is TGTGCCAGCGAGGGGAGTAGGGGTGTCGGCTACACCTTC. Its protein product is CASEGSRGVGYTF.

The CDR3 here is CASSLLRRVDGYTF. DNA for the CDR3: TGTGCCAGCAGCCTTCTAAGGAGGGTCGACGGCTACACCTTC. The chain employs TRBV14 and TRBJ1-2; D not resolved. Germline CDR1 reads SGHDN; CDR2 reads FVKESK. Between the trimmed V and J ends, which lost 4 bases and 8 bases, there was a span of 17 bases. This CDR3 has 14 amino acids.

The V call is TRBV7-9, the J call TRBJ1-3, with D perhaps matching TRBD1 (5 bases). Trimming removed 6 bases at V and 0 bases at J, with 12 bases between. Looked up from germline, CDR1 is SEHNR and CDR2 is FQNEAQ (reference sequence). CDR3 length equals 15 residues. CDR3 loop: CASSTGLSSGNTIYF. The CDR3 bases are TGTGCCAGCAGTACAGGTCTTAGCTCTGGAAACACCATATATTTT.

By frequency in the sample, this clone is medium-sized. The chain links TRBV7-2 to TRBJ2-7, with D perhaps TRBD1 or TRBD2 (6 bases each). V lost 8 bases, J lost 4 bases, and 9 bases lay in between. The CDR3 contains 11 residues. Germline CDR1 SGHTA, CDR2 FQGNSA. The CDR3 sequence is CASLGGYEQYF. The CDR3 region has the DNA TGTGCCAGCCTAGGGGGGTACGAGCAGTACTTC. Variable domain in full (rest from reference TRBV7-2 and TRBJ2-7): GAGVSQSPSNKVTEKGKDVELRCDPISGHTALYWYRQSLGQGLEFLIYFQGNSAPDKSGLPSDRFSAERTGGSVSTLTIQRTQQEDSAVYLCASLGGYEQYFGPGTRLTVT.

The rearrangement links TRBV27 to TRBJ2-7, with D maybe TRBD1 (5 bases). Trimming shortened V by 6 bases and J by 5 bases, and 8 bases separated the two germline ends. Germline values: CDR1 MNHEY, CDR2 SMNVEV (reference sequence). The CDR3 has 11 amino acids. In DNA form, the CDR3 reads TGTGCCAGCAGATTAGGGGACGAGCAGTACTTC. Translation gives CASRLGDEQYF.

The chain's CDR3 is CASSLSSGRADTQYF. The CDR3, as DNA: TGCGCCAGCAGCTTAAGTAGCGGGAGAGCAGATACGCAGTATTTT. The genes are TRBV5-1 and TRBJ2-3; TRBD2 matches 9 bases. V lost 2 bases, J lost 4 bases, and 5 bases stayed unmatched. Per germline, CDR1 SGHRS and CDR2 YFSETQ. The CDR3 is 15 residues long. The full variable domain, completed using reference TRBV5-1 and TRBJ2-3, is KAGVTQTPRYLIKTRGQQVTLSCSPISGHRSVSWYQQTPGQGLQFLFEYFSETQRNKGNFPGRFSGRQFSNSRSEMNVSTLELGDSALYLCASSLSSGRADTQYFGPGTRLTVL.

The rearrangement joins TRBV4-1 to TRBJ1-4, with TRBD1 as a possible D gene (6 bases). CDR3 length: 15 amino acids. In germline, CDR1 is MGHRA, CDR2 YSYEKL. Trimming took off 6 bases at V and 7 bases at J, with 18 bases between the two ends. The CDR3 nucleotides read TGCGCCAGCAGAGAGAATAAGGGGGGAGTTGAAAAACTGTTTTTT. Residues: CASRENKGGVEKLFF.

This chain uses TRBV6-1 with TRBJ2-5; TRBD1 matches at 10 bases. The J call may not be correct, given that the DNA end is closer to TRBJ2-7. Per the germline V gene, CDR1 is MNHNS and CDR2 is SASEGT. This CDR3 is built from 14 residues. The CDR3 DNA reads as TGTGCCAGCAGTAGCCGGGACAGGGGCTACGAGCAGTACTTC. This codes for CASSSRDRGYEQYF.

The V and J genes are TRBV9 and TRBJ2-1, with a tentative D call TRBD1 (5 bases). With 0 bases removed from V and 9 bases from J, the gap between germline ends came to 13 bases. The CDR3 covers 14 residues. CDR1 and CDR2 (germline): SGDLS, YYNGEE. The CDR3 here is CASSVGQYGIEQFF. The CDR3 nucleotides are TGTGCCAGCAGCGTAGGACAGTACGGTATTGAGCAGTTCTTC.

The chain uses TRBV19 and TRBJ2-5, with TRBD1 matching 9 bases. CDR3 length: 15 residues. Germline V gives CDR1 LNHDA, CDR2 SQIVND (reference sequence). V was clipped by 5 bases and J by 5 bases; unmatched bases: 9. The CDR3 nucleotides read TGTGCCAGTAGTGAAGGACAGGGGACGGGGGAGACCCAGTACTTC. Its translation: CASSEGQGTGETQYF.

The V and J genes are TRBV11-2 and TRBJ2-1; 7 bases are shared with TRBD1. Germline trimming cut 5 bases from V and 4 bases from J; bases unmatched to any gene: 8. Germline values: CDR1 SGHAT, CDR2 FQNNGV. The CDR3 is 15 residues long. This CDR3 reads CASSQRDSVYNEQFF. The CDR3 DNA is TGTGCCAGCAGCCAGAGGGACAGCGTTTACAATGAGCAGTTCTTC.

The rearrangement uses TRBV9 and TRBJ1-2; D perhaps matches TRBD1 (6 bases). V was shortened by 3 bases and J by 4 bases, with 13 bases between the two germline ends. The germline V gene encodes CDR1 SGDLS and CDR2 YYNGEE. The CDR3 totals 14 residues. CDR3 sequence reads: CASSARGGSYGYTF. Here the CDR3 DNA reads TGTGCCAGCAGCGCCCGTGGGGGCAGCTATGGCTACACCTTC. The complete variable domain, with remaining parts taken from reference TRBV9 and TRBJ1-2, reads DSGVTQTPKHLITATGQRVTLRCSPRSGDLSVYWYQQSLDQGLQFLIQYYNGEERAKGNILERFSAQQFPDLHSELNLSSLELGDSALYFCASSARGGSYGYTFGSGTRLTVV.

The gene calls are TRBV7-2 and TRBJ2-5; 8 nucleotides match TRBD1. J lost 1 base, V lost 5 bases, and 12 bases had no gene match. The CDR3 loop spans 17 amino acids. From germline, CDR1 is SGHTA and CDR2 FQGNSA. CDR3 sequence: CASSPVLTGAFQETQYF. CDR3 nucleotides: TGTGCCAGCAGCCCAGTACTGACAGGGGCGTTCCAAGAGACCCAGTACTTC.

This chain connects TRBV27 to TRBJ2-7; the match to TRBD2 covers 8 bases. Germline CDR1 MNHEY, CDR2 SMNVEV (reference sequence). V lost 3 bases and J lost 3; bases outside the gene matches: 7. There are 15 residues in the CDR3. CDR3 bases: TGTGCCAGCAGTTTTGCGGGGGGCACCCGCTACGAGCAGTACTTC. This gives the protein CASSFAGGTRYEQYF.

The V and J genes are TRBV6-5 and TRBJ1-2, with D unclear. This CDR3 has 13 residues. V dropped 1 base and J dropped 2 bases, with 5 bases sitting between them. Germline-derived CDR1 and CDR2 are MNHEY and SVGAGI. In DNA, the CDR3 is TGTGCCAGCAGTTACTGGCTGAACTATGGCTACACCTTC. Translation: CASSYWLNYGYTF.

The rearrangement joins TRBV13 to TRBJ1-3; TRBD1 agrees at 9 bases. V shed 1 base and J 3 bases; nucleotides not matched to a gene: 7. Germline lookup yields CDR1 PRHDT and CDR2 FYEKMQ (reference sequence). This CDR3 region has 17 residues. The CDR3 nucleotides are TGTGCCAGCAGCTTAGCTCTTGGGACAGGGATTGGAAACACCATATATTTT. Translating it yields CASSLALGTGIGNTIYF.

V gene TRBV9 combines with J gene TRBJ1-4; 9 bases line up with TRBD1. The length of the CDR3 is 18 residues. V was pared by 0 bases and J by 0 bases, with 6 bases of the junction left unmatched. Germline assignment: CDR1 SGDLS and CDR2 YYNGEE. The CDR3 coding sequence is TGTGCCAGCAGCGTAGGACAGGGGGTGGCCTCAACTAATGAAAAACTGTTTTTT. This codes for CASSVGQGVASTNEKLFF.

The rearrangement uses TRBV5-6 and TRBJ2-1; tentative D call: TRBD2 (7 bases). The V end lost 4 bases, the J end lost 5 bases, and 19 bases lay between the germline ends. CDR1 and CDR2 (germline): SGHDT, YYEEEE. The CDR3 spans 16 residues. The CDR3, as DNA: TGTGCCAGCAGCCCGCCGGGGCGGGGGCCGAACAATGAGCAGTTCTTC. Its translation: CASSPPGRGPNNEQFF.

Concerning this clone: A far bigger clonotype differs at one base, so this is likely a read error. The DNA is omitted, as the CDR3 cannot be located on it reliably, and the CDR3 follows TCRdb's listing. The rearrangement joins TRBV12-5 to TRBJ2-3; the table calls TRBD2, which could not be checked here. 17 amino acids form the CDR3, both terminal residues included. Germline CDR1 and CDR2: LGHNT and FRNRAP. CDR3 sequence: CASGLVMVGRGSPWEHF.

DNA of the CDR3: TGTGCCAGCAGCTTAGAGGGATACTATGGCTACACCTTC. It translates to CASSLEGYYGYTF. The chain combines TRBV7-6 with TRBJ1-2, with no clear D. The CDR3 is 13 amino acids. Trimming pared 1 base from V and 3 bases from J, leaving 6 bases between. Germline V gene data show CDR1 as SGHVS and CDR2 as FNYEAQ.

This clone was detected only once. The chain joins TRBV27 to TRBJ1-2; 7 nucleotides align to TRBD1. The CDR3 consists of 16 residues. V trimming: 7 bases; J trimming: 3 bases; junction bases outside the gene matches: 14. Germline lookup yields CDR1 MNHEY and CDR2 SMNVEV (reference sequence). CDR3 loop: CASTSSSTGVDYGYTF. DNA for the CDR3: TGTGCCAGCACGAGTTCAAGTACAGGGGTAGACTATGGCTACACCTTC.

The chain has TRBV7-2 and TRBJ2-2; D call uncertain. The CDR3 spans 12 residues. Trimming left V 6 bases short and J 5 bases short, with 7 bases between. Germline V lookup: CDR1 SGHTA, CDR2 FQGNSA. CDR3: CASRKRTGELFF. The CDR3, as DNA: TGTGCCAGCAGAAAACGGACCGGGGAGCTGTTTTTT.

V gene TRBV7-9 combines with J gene TRBJ2-1; TRBD2 aligns across 11 bases. The V gene's germline CDR1 is SEHNR and CDR2 FQNEAQ (reference sequence). V shed 4 bases, J shed 4 bases, and the junction held 9 bases outside the gene matches. CDR3 size: 17 residues. CDR3 amino acids: CASSSPGLAVGYNEQFF. Here the CDR3 DNA reads TGTGCCAGCAGCTCCCCGGGACTAGCGGTGGGTTACAATGAGCAGTTCTTC.

The chain links TRBV4-3 to TRBJ2-1, with TRBD2 identical over 7 bases. Germline trimming cut 0 bases from V and 3 bases from J; bases unmatched to any gene: 8. Germline-derived CDR1 and CDR2 are LGHNA and YSLEER. The CDR3 loop spans 17 amino acids. The CDR3 coding sequence is TGCGCCAGCAGCCAAGACCAAGCTAGCGGCCTCTACAATGAGCAGTTCTTC. Protein product: CASSQDQASGLYNEQFF.

The genes are TRBV4-3 and TRBJ2-7, with D possibly being TRBD1 or TRBD2 (6 bases each). Germline loops: CDR1 LGHNA, CDR2 YSLEER. V was shortened by 1 base and J by 6 bases, with 13 bases between the two germline ends. The CDR3 loop spans 14 amino acids. The CDR3 is CASSQGGGTSEQYF. The CDR3 nucleotides are TGCGCCAGCAGCCAAGGAGGCGGGACAAGCGAGCAGTACTTC.